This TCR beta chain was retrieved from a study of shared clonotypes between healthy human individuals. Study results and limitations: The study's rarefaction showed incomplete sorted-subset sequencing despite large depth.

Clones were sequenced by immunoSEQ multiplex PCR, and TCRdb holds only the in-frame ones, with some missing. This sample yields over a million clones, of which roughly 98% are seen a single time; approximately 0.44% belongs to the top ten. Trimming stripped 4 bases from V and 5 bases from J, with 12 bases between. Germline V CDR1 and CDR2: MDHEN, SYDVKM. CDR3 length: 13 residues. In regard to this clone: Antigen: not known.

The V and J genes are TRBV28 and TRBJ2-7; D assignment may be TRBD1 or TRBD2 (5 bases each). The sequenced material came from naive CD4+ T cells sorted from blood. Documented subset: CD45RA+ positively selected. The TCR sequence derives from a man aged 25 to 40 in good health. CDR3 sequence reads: CASSSGHGDEQYF. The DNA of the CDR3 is TGTGCCAGCAGTTCCGGACACGGGGACGAGCAGTACTTC.